The source of this T cell receptor (beta chain) is a study of T cell responses to AZD1222 COVID-19 vaccine. Overall study results and limits: Spike-specific TCR breadth and depth rose after two AZD1222 doses. The reported proportion of spike-specific TCRs targeting unmutated variant regions was nearly half.

Concerning this clone itself: The target antigen is unknown.

J lost 9 bases, V lost 5 bases, and 2 bases had no gene match. From germline, CDR1 is SGHTA and CDR2 FQGTGA. The CDR3 spans 12 residues. Sequenced by immunoSEQ multiplex PCR; TCRdb stores in-frame clones only, minus some. Seen here are about 180,000 clones, 85% to 95% observed once, and the top ten hold around 1%. The sequencing here drew on peripheral blood, taken 28 days after the second dose of the MenACWY control vaccine. This TCR was recovered from an adult who received the MenACWY meningococcal vaccine as a control. The chain uses TRBV7-3 and TRBJ2-4, with TRBD1 matching over 9 bases. The CDR3 DNA reads TGTGCCAGCAGCCAGGGACAGGGCATTCAGTACTTC. It encodes CASSQGQGIQYF.